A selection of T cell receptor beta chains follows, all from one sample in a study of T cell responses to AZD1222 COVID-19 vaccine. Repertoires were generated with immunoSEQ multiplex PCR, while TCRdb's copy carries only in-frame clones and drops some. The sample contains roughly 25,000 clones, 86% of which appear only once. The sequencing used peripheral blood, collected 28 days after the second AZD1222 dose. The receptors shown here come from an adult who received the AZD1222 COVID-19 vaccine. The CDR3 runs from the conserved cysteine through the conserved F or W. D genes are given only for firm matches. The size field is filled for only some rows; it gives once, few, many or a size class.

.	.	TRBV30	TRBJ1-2	CAWSPDAGYTF	TGTGCCTGGAGTCCGGACGCTGGCTACACCTTC
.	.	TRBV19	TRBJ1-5	CASSIGGGHNQPQHF	TGTGCCAGTAGTATAGGAGGGGGTCACAATCAGCCCCAGCATTTT
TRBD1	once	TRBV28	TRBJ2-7	CASRTAGTESYEQYF	TGTGCCAGCAGGACTGCCGGGACAGAAAGCTACGAGCAGTACTTC
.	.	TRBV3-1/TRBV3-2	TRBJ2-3	CASSQASSRGSTDTQYF	TGTGCCAGCAGCCAAGCCTCCTCGCGGGGTAGCACAGATACGCAGTATTTT
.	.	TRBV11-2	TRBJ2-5	CASSLGGVRQETQYF	TGTGCCAGCAGCTTGGGCGGGGTAAGACAAGAGACCCAGTACTTC
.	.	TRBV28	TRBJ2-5	CAWASAAPGTQYF	TGTGCCTGGGCGTCGGCAGCCCCAGGGACCCAGTACTTC
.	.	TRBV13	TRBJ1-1	CASSSGRRGTEAFF	TGTGCCAGCAGCTCCGGAAGGAGGGGGACTGAAGCTTTCTTT
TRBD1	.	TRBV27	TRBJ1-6	CASFPTGRDGSPLHF	TGTGCCAGCTTTCCGACAGGGCGAGATGGTTCACCCCTCCACTTT
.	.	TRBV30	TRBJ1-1	CAWSVGSNTEAFF	TGTGCCTGGAGTGTAGGTAGTAACACTGAAGCTTTCTTT
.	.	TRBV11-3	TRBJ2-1	CASSLGWSTNEQFF	TGTGCCAGCAGCTTAGGGTGGAGTACAAATGAGCAGTTCTTC
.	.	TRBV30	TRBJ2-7	CAWSVTRFYEQYF	TGTGCCTGGAGTGTAACTCGGTTCTACGAGCAGTACTTC
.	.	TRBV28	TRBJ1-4	CASGRFGHGEKLFF	TGTGCCAGTGGACGTTTCGGTCATGGTGAAAAACTGTTTTTT
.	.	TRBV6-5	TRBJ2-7	CASSVTQSSYEQYF	TGTGCCAGCAGCGTTACCCAGAGCTCCTACGAGCAGTACTTC
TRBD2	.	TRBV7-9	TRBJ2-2	CASSLERASGSTGELFF	TGTGCCAGCAGCTTGGAAAGGGCTAGCGGGTCCACCGGGGAGCTGTTTTTT
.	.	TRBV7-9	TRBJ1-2	CASSLAGAGGYTF	TGTGCCAGCAGCTTAGCGGGGGCGGGCGGCTACACCTTC
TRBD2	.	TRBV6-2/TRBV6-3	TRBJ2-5	CASSYGSGGSWETQYF	TGTGCCAGCAGTTACGGCTCTGGCGGGAGCTGGGAGACCCAGTACTTC
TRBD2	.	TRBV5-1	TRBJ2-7	CASSFTGLAGGSYEQYF	TGCGCCAGCAGCTTCACCGGACTAGCGGGAGGTTCCTACGAGCAGTACTTC
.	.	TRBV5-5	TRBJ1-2	CASSLEWAGTNYGYTF	TGTGCCAGCAGCTTGGAATGGGCAGGGACCAACTATGGCTACACCTTC
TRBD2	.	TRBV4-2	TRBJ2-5	CASSQSLAGSQETQYF	TGTGCCAGCAGCCAGAGCTTAGCGGGAAGCCAAGAGACCCAGTACTTC
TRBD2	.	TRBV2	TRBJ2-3	CASSDGQRGADTQYF	TGTGCCAGCAGTGATGGACAGCGGGGGGCAGATACGCAGTATTTT
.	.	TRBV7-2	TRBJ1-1	CASSFFMNTEAFF	TGTGCCAGCAGCTTTTTCATGAACACTGAAGCTTTCTTT
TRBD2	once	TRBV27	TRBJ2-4	CASTHLGTSGGSKNIQYF	TGTGCCAGCACCCACCTCGGGACTAGCGGGGGATCCAAAAACATTCAGTACTTC
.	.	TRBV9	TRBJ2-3	CASSGVGTDTQYF	TGTGCCAGCAGCGGAGTGGGCACAGATACGCAGTATTTT
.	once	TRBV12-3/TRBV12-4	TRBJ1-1	CASSLAGEAFF	TGTGCCAGCAGTTTAGCGGGTGAAGCTTTCTTT
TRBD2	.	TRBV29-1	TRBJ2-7	CSVTPGLGSDEQYF	TGCAGCGTGACGCCGGGACTAGGATCAGACGAGCAGTACTTC
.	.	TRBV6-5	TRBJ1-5	CAGARDNQPQHF	TGTGCCGGGGCAAGGGACAATCAGCCCCAGCATTTT
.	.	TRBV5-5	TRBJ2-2	CASSLRLGGNTGELFF	TGTGCCAGCAGCTTGAGACTAGGGGGGAACACCGGGGAGCTGTTTTTT
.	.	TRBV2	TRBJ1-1	CASSPTAGVTEAFF	TGTGCCAGCTCCCCGACAGCCGGGGTCACTGAAGCTTTCTTT
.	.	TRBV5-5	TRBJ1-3	CASSPFFPRSGNTIYF	TGTGCCAGCAGCCCCTTCTTTCCGCGCTCTGGAAACACCATATATTTT
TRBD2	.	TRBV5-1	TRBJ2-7	CASSSGDGLAGYEQYF	TGCGCCAGCAGCTCTGGGGATGGACTAGCGGGCTACGAGCAGTACTTC
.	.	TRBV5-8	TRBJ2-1	CASSLTVSSYNEQFF	TGTGCCAGCAGCTTGACGGTGAGCTCCTACAATGAGCAGTTCTTC
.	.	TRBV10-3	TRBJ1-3	CAISDHNRAGSSGNTIYF	TGTGCCATCAGTGACCACAACCGGGCAGGAAGCTCTGGAAACACCATATATTTT
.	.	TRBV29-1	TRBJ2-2	CSVEAAGELQKGLFF	TGCAGCGTTGAAGCTGCAGGGGAACTGCAGAAAGGGCTGTTTTTT
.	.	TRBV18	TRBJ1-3	CASSPPTRSQSIYF	TGTGCCAGCTCACCACCGACGAGGTCGCAGTCCATATATTTT
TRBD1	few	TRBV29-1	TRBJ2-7	CSAGTGYEQYF	TGCAGCGCCGGGACAGGCTACGAGCAGTACTTC
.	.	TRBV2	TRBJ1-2	CASSEVGGRGGYTF	TGTGCCAGCAGTGAAGTCGGAGGTCGGGGTGGCTACACCTTC
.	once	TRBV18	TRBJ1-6	CASSPQGIYNSPLHF	TGTGCCAGCTCACCACAGGGGATCTATAATTCACCCCTCCACTTT
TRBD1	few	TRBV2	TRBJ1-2	CASSRPGQGRYGYTF	TGTGCCAGCAGTCGGCCGGGACAGGGGCGCTATGGCTACACCTTC
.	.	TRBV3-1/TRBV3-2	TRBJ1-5	CASSQDRSQPQHF	TGTGCCAGCAGCCAAGATCGGAGTCAGCCCCAGCATTTT
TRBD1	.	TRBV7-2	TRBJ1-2	CASSPGQGQNYGYTF	TGTGCCAGCAGCCCCGGACAGGGACAGAACTATGGCTACACCTTC
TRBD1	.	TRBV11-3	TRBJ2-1	CASSRGQGTYNEQFF	TGTGCCAGCAGCCGGGGACAGGGTACCTACAATGAGCAGTTCTTC
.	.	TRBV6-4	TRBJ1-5	CASSDYLGGPQHF	TGTGCCAGCAGTGATTACCTGGGGGGACCCCAGCATTTT
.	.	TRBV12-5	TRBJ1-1	CASGSDSSGTEAFF	TGTGCTAGTGGTTCCGACAGTAGCGGCACTGAAGCTTTCTTT
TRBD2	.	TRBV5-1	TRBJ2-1	CASSLEGTSGSVGGHNEQFF	TGCGCCAGCAGCTTGGAAGGGACTAGCGGGAGCGTAGGGGGCCACAATGAGCAGTTCTTC
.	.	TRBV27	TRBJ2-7	CASSPRPNPVTLSYEQYF	TGTGCCAGCAGTCCACGGCCGAACCCGGTGACCCTCTCCTACGAGCAGTACTTC
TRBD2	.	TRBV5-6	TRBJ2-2	CASSLELADTGELFF	TGTGCCAGCAGCTTGGAACTAGCGGATACCGGGGAGCTGTTTTTT
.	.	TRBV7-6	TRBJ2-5	CASSLAQGAVETQYF	TGTGCCAGCAGCTTAGCTCAAGGGGCCGTAGAGACCCAGTACTTC
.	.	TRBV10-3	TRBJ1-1	CATRTETGTEAFF	TGTGCCACCAGAACCGAGACGGGCACTGAAGCTTTCTTT
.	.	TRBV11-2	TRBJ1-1	CASSLDSRGFEAFF	TGTGCCAGCAGCTTAGATAGCCGAGGGTTTGAAGCTTTCTTT
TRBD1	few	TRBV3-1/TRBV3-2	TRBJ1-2	CASSQDTGGGYTF	TGTGCCAGCAGCCAAGATACAGGGGGTGGCTACACCTTC
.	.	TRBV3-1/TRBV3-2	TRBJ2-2	CASSQGYNGELFF	TGTGCCAGCAGCCAGGGTTATAACGGGGAGCTGTTTTTT
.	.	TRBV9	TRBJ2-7	CASSVGGGLGEQYF	TGTGCCAGCAGCGTAGGTGGGGGGCTGGGCGAGCAGTACTTC